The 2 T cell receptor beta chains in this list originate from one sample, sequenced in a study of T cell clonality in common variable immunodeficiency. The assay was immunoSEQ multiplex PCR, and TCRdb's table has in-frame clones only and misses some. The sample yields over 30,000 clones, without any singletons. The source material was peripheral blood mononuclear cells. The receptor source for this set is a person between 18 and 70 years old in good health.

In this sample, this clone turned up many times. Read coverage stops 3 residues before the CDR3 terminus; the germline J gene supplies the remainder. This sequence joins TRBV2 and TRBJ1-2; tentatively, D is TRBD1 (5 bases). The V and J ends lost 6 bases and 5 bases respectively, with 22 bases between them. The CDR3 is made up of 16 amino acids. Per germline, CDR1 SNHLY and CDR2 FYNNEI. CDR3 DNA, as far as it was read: TGTGCCAGCAGCACGAACCCGACAGAAACTTCTTATGGC. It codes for CASSTNPTETSYG. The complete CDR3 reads CASSTNPTETSYGYTF.

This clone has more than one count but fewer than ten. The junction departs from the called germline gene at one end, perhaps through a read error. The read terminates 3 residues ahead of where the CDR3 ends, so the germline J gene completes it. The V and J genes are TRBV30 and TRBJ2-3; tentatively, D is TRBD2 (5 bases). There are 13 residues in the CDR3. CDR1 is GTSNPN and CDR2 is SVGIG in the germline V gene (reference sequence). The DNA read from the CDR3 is TGTGCCTGGAGTCGAGGGCTGGCAGAGACG. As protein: CAWSRGLAET. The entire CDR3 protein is CAWSRGLAETQYF.